The rows below give T cell receptor beta chains drawn from one sample of a study of post-analysis software for immune sequencing data. TCRdb processed the PCR reads anew with MiXCR; each CDR3 protein has one entry. The sample has hundreds of thousands of distinct CDR3 sequences; roughly 38% are singletons. Sequenced: blood. The receptors originated from a girl between 10 and 17 years old with multiple sclerosis. CDR3s include the opening cysteine and the closing phenylalanine or tryptophan. The order of the fields is V gene, clone size, D gene, J gene, CDR3 DNA, CDR3 protein. A D gene is named only where the DNA matches it firmly. The size field is filled for only some rows; it gives once, few, many or a size class.

TRBV6-5	NA	TRBD2	TRBJ2-1	TGTGCCAGCAGTACATCCCTAGCGGGGGGCAACAATAAGCAGTTCTTC	CASSTSLAGGNNKQFF
TRBV18	NA	NA	TRBJ2-7	TGTGCCAGCGGCGGATTCCAGGGGAGCTCCTACGAGCAGTACTTC	CASGGFQGSSYEQYF
TRBV4-1	few	TRBD2	TRBJ2-7	TGCGCCAGCAGCGGTAATGGCGGGGGGGCCCTTGAGCAGTACTTC	CASSGNGGGALEQYF
TRBV5-8	NA	NA	TRBJ2-1	TGTGCCAGCAGCCCGGGGACCGGGGGAAGCTCCTACAATGAGCAGTTCTTC	CASSPGTGGSSYNEQFF
TRBV12-3/TRBV12-4	few	TRBD1	TRBJ1-2	TGTGCCAGCAGTTGGGACAGGGTGGGAGATGGCTACACCTTC	CASSWDRVGDGYTF
TRBV14	once	NA	TRBJ1-6	TGTGCCAGCAGCCAAGACCCGCTGGGTTCACCCCTCCACTTT	CASSQDPLGSPLHF
TRBV12-3/TRBV12-4	once	NA	TRBJ2-5	TGTGCCAGCAGTTTGTGGGGGCAAGAGACCCAGTACTTC	CASSLWGQETQYF
TRBV12-3/TRBV12-4	NA	NA	TRBJ2-7	TGTGCCGGCAGTCCCGGGGGTCCCTACGAGCAGTACTTC	CAGSPGGPYEQYF
TRBV5-1	NA	NA	TRBJ1-1	TGCGCTAGCAGCTTGGACCCGGGTCTGAACACTGAAGCTTTCTTT	CASSLDPGLNTEAFF
TRBV15	few	TRBD2	TRBJ2-1	TGTGCCACCAGCAGAGTAGCGGGGGGGTTTGGGGATGAGCAGTTCTTC	CATSRVAGGFGDEQFF
TRBV5-5	NA	TRBD2	TRBJ2-3	TGTGCCAGCCGCACCCGGCGGGGGAGCACAGATACGCAGTATTTT	CASRTRRGSTDTQYF
TRBV25-1	few	NA	TRBJ1-5	TGTGCCAGCAGTGAAGGGGGCATGCAGCCCCAGCATTTT	CASSEGGMQPQHF
TRBV7-2	few	NA	TRBJ2-7	TGTGCCAGCAGCTTAAGGGTCATGAAACTAAAGACCCTTTACGAGCAGTACTTC	CASSLRVMKLKTLYEQYF
TRBV29-1	NA	NA	TRBJ1-2	TGCAGCGTTGCCCCTGACCGGGACCCATACCGCTATGGCTACACCTTC	CSVAPDRDPYRYGYTF
TRBV7-9	many	NA	TRBJ2-7	TGTGCCAGCAGCTTAGCCGGGACGGCGTCCTACGAGCAGTACTTC	CASSLAGTASYEQYF
TRBV5-1	NA	NA	TRBJ2-2	TGCGCCAGCAGCTTCCAACCCCCCGGTCCGAACACCGGGGAGCTGTTTTTT	CASSFQPPGPNTGELFF
TRBV4-3	NA	NA	TRBJ1-6	TGCGCCAGCAGCCAAGCACGGAATAATTCACCCCTCCACTTT	CASSQARNNSPLHF
TRBV5-1	NA	TRBD1	TRBJ2-7	TGCGCCAGCCAGGAAGGACAGGCCTCCTACGAGCAGTACTTC	CASQEGQASYEQYF
TRBV7-9	NA	NA	TRBJ2-3	TGTGCCAGCAGCTTAGATGGACTACCTAGCACAGATACGCAGTATTTT	CASSLDGLPSTDTQYF
TRBV27	NA	NA	TRBJ1-6	TGTGCCAGCAGTTCTCCCTCCAGGGAGAGATCACCCCTCCACTTT	CASSSPSRERSPLHF
TRBV27	NA	TRBD1	TRBJ1-6	TGTGCCAGCAGACAGGGGGGCAATTCACCCCTCCACTTT	CASRQGGNSPLHF
TRBV12-3/TRBV12-4	NA	TRBD1	TRBJ2-5	TGTGCCAGCAGATCGACAGGGTCGGAGACCCAGTACTTC	CASRSTGSETQYF
TRBV12-3/TRBV12-4	few	NA	TRBJ1-2	TGTGCCAGCAGTTTCGGACGAAAAGGGATCTTATATGGCTACACCTTC	CASSFGRKGILYGYTF
TRBV6-5	NA	NA	TRBJ1-1	TGTGCCAGCAGTGACCTACATGACACTGAAGCTTTCTTT	CASSDLHDTEAFF
TRBV2	few	NA	TRBJ1-2	TGTGCCAACGGGGACGCGGACTATGGCTACACCTTC	CANGDADYGYTF
TRBV5-1	NA	NA	TRBJ2-3	TGCGCCAGCACCCAAGGGGCCCGCTTCACGCTGGCAGATACGCAGTATTTT	CASTQGARFTLADTQYF
TRBV20-1	NA	TRBD2	TRBJ2-3	TGCAGTGCTGCCCCTAGCGGGGGCACAGATACGCAGTATTTT	CSAAPSGGTDTQYF
TRBV19	NA	NA	TRBJ2-3	TGTGCCAGTAGAGCTGGGGTTGGGAGCACAGATACGCAGTATTTT	CASRAGVGSTDTQYF
TRBV5-1	many	NA	TRBJ2-7	TGCGCCAGCAGCTTCCGGGACGGAACTCCCTACGAGCAGTACTTC	CASSFRDGTPYEQYF
TRBV5-1	NA	TRBD2	TRBJ2-7	TGCGCCAGCAGCCGGACTAGCGGGGGGAGCGAGCAGTACTTC	CASSRTSGGSEQYF
TRBV5-1	many	NA	TRBJ2-5	TGCGCCAGCAGCTTTGGCGACCAAGTGAAGACCCAGTACTTC	CASSFGDQVKTQYF
TRBV2	few	NA	TRBJ2-7	TGTGCCAGCAGTGCCGACAGGCTTTCTTACGAGCAGTACTTC	CASSADRLSYEQYF
TRBV12-3/TRBV12-4	NA	NA	TRBJ1-2	TGTGCCAGCAGTTTACCGGTCGGGGGCTACACCTTC	CASSLPVGGYTF
TRBV12-3/TRBV12-4	many	NA	TRBJ2-5	TGTGCCAGCAGTTTCCCCTCCCAAGAGACCCAGTACTTC	CASSFPSQETQYF
TRBV7-8	NA	TRBD1	TRBJ2-1	TGTGCCAGCAGCTTAGCCGCAGGGGGCCGAAATGAGCAGTTCTTC	CASSLAAGGRNEQFF
TRBV7-2	few	NA	TRBJ2-5	TGTGCCAGCACCTTCAGGCCCTGGGGCCAAGAGACCCAGTACTTC	CASTFRPWGQETQYF
TRBV5-1	NA	NA	TRBJ2-1	TGCGCCAGCAGCTTGGAGGATGGGAGGGGGCCTGGTGAGCAGTTCTTC	CASSLEDGRGPGEQFF
TRBV13	NA	NA	TRBJ1-1	TGTGCCAGCAGCTTAGGCCTAAGGGACCCGAGGGGCACTGAAGCTTTCTTT	CASSLGLRDPRGTEAFF
TRBV7-8	NA	NA	TRBJ2-2	TGTGCCAGCAGCTTAGCGTATCGGCAGGCGAACACCGGGGAGCTGTTTTTT	CASSLAYRQANTGELFF
TRBV6-6	NA	NA	TRBJ2-6	TGTGCCAGCTCCCTCTGGCCCTCTGGGGCCAACGTCCTGACTTTC	CASSLWPSGANVLTF
TRBV10-3	many	TRBD1	TRBJ2-1	TGTGCCATCAGTGAGTCGACAGGGCAGAATGAGCAGTTCTTC	CAISESTGQNEQFF
TRBV2	few	NA	TRBJ1-2	TGTGCCAGCAAGGTCGCAGCTCGATCTAACTATGGCTACACCTTC	CASKVAARSNYGYTF
TRBV20-1	NA	NA	TRBJ2-1	TGCAGTGCTAGCCGGACTGATGACGGCAATGAGCAGTTCTTC	CSASRTDDGNEQFF
TRBV10-3	NA	TRBD1	TRBJ2-7	TGTGCCATCAGTGAGGCTGGGACAGGGAGCTCCTACGAGCAGTACTTC	CAISEAGTGSSYEQYF
TRBV20-1	many	NA	TRBJ2-4	TGCAGTGCTAGAGCGGGGGGCCTAGCCAAAAACATTCAGTACTTC	CSARAGGLAKNIQYF
TRBV7-8	NA	NA	TRBJ2-5	TGTGCCAGCAGCTTAGTAAGAGGAATGGAGACCCAGTACTTC	CASSLVRGMETQYF
TRBV2	NA	TRBD1	TRBJ2-7	TGTGCCAGCAGCCGGACAGGGGAGGACTACGAGCAGTACTTC	CASSRTGEDYEQYF
TRBV4-1	NA	NA	TRBJ1-5	TGCGCCAGCAGCACTGACAATCCTTATAGCAATCAGCCCCAGCATTTT	CASSTDNPYSNQPQHF
TRBV27	few	NA	TRBJ1-2	TGTGCCAGCAGCACGGGGCCAGGTCCTCTATATGGCTACACCTTC	CASSTGPGPLYGYTF
TRBV5-1	NA	TRBD1	TRBJ1-2	TGCGCCAGCAGCTTGGGGCAGGGGGAAAACTATGGCTACATCTTC	CASSLGQGENYGYIF
TRBV5-1	NA	NA	TRBJ2-2	TGCGCCAGACTTGTCCCCAGCGGTGGTGAAACCGGGGAGCTGTTTTTT	CARLVPSGGETGELFF
TRBV4-3	many	TRBD2	TRBJ2-7	TGCGCCAGCAGCCAAGACCCCAGCGGGGGACCCTACGAGCAGTACTTC	CASSQDPSGGPYEQYF
TRBV12-3/TRBV12-4	few	TRBD1	TRBJ1-2	TGTGCCAGCAGCACCCCCGGGACAGGGATCTTTCACTATGGCTACACCTTC	CASSTPGTGIFHYGYTF
TRBV29-1	many	NA	TRBJ2-5	TGCAGCGGTAGTTTGCGAGAGACCCAGTACTTC	CSGSLRETQYF
TRBV4-2	NA	NA	TRBJ1-4	TGTGCCAGCAGCCAAGATCTTGGGGGTGAGGAAAAACTGTTTTTT	CASSQDLGGEEKLFF
TRBV2	NA	NA	TRBJ2-1	TGTGCCAGCAGAGACCGGGCGGCACAAGGGAATAATGAGCAGTTCTTC	CASRDRAAQGNNEQFF
TRBV10-2	NA	TRBD1	TRBJ2-5	TGCGCCAGCAGTGAGGGACAGGCCTTTGGGGAGACCCAGTACTTC	CASSEGQAFGETQYF